This TCR beta chain comes out of a study of blood T cell repertoires in COVID-19 (dated by TCRdb to between 2020 and 2021). Regarding the study in general: Collaborator samples came from the United States, Italy and Spain and covered acute and convalescent phases of COVID-19. The repertoires were released in a freely available public database intended as a resource for research on the immune response to SARS-CoV-2. The samples were drawn from the first 160 participants of the ongoing ImmuneRACE study and from about 1,200 subjects provided by 6 global collaborators. Deeply sampled blood TCRbeta repertoires from subjects exposed to, actively infected with, or recovered from COVID-19 were included in the dataset. The material from the prospective study consisted of cDNA or gDNA derived from T cells, B-cell-depleted T cells, or PBMCs. The sample metadata nearly always contained a de-identified subject ID, COVID-19 status, age in years and sex. HLA class I and class II types, where available, came from metadata supplied by the sample provider rather than from assay-based typing.

TCRbeta CDR3 regions were amplified from genomic DNA by means of the immunoSEQ Assay, a bias-controlled multiplex PCR. In the paper's pipeline: Within the assay, amplification of reference gene primers was used to estimate how many nucleated cells each sample contained. To quantify the absolute abundance of each unique TCRbeta CDR3 rearrangement, sequence reads were collapsed and filtered. For each sample, productive Simpson clonality was calculated as the square root of Simpson's diversity index over productive rearrangements. TCRdb carries this immuneACCESS record with in-frame sequences only. Its versions omit some clonotypes, under half of them owing to an unresolved V gene in the studies checked, with the rest unexplained. Clone size and V and J calls were adopted from that table, with D and trimming inferred from the DNA. The sample includes around 200,000 clones, with 80% to 90% observed a single time. Approximately 10% of the sample lies in the top ten.

In the prospective study, participants were roughly 18 to 90 years old, resided in 25 or so geographic areas of the United States, and were enrolled through a virtual design. In the prospective study, participants were assigned to cohorts based on the clinical history participants reported in a screening survey and a study questionnaire. In the prospective study, whole blood, serum and a nasopharyngeal or oropharyngeal swab were collected from each participant by mobile phlebotomists. Additional blood draws and questionnaires over a 2-month period could optionally be provided by prospective study participants. Before DNA extraction, blood samples from the prospective study were shipped at room temperature or frozen. The paper as a whole reports these results and caveats: The amount of clinical and demographic metadata varied by source and participant and was provided uncurated.

Worth noting for this clone: Its antigen is still unknown. No per-base quality is available; no much larger clone lies one base away.

The sequencing input was PBMCs or T cells enriched from blood (not recorded which). This sequence was found in a man between 18 and 29 years old with acute COVID-19.

The CDR3 corresponds to CASSLAASGRALGYF. The DNA reads TGTGCCAGCAGCTTAGCGGCTAGCGGGAGGGCGTTGGGGTACTTC. The chain was built from TRBV11-2 and TRBJ2-7, and TRBD2 matches 12 of the central bases. Relative to germline, V is missing 1 base and J is missing 12 bases, with 10 bases of the junction outside any gene match. The CDR3 numbers 15 residues from cysteine through phenylalanine. The kept DNA is CDR3 alone, 45 bases in frame from the first base. Taken from the germline V gene, the CDR1 and CDR2 loops are SGHAT and FQNNGV.